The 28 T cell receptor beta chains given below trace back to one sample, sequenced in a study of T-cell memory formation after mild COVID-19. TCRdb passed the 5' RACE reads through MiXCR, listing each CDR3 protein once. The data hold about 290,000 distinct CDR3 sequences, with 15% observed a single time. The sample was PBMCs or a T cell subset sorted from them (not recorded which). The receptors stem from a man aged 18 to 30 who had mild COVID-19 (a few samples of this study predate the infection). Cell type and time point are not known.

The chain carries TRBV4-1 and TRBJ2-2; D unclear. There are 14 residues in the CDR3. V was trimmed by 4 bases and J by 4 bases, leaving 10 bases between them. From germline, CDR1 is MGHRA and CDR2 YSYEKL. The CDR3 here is CASSLSLFTGELFF. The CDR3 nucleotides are TGCGCCAGCAGCCTCAGCCTATTCACCGGGGAGCTGTTTTTT.

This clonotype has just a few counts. CDR3 coding DNA: TGTGCCAGCAGGTCCGGGACAGGGAATGAAAAACTGTTTTTT. This sequence encodes CASRSGTGNEKLFF. The rearrangement uses TRBV6-5 and TRBJ1-4; TRBD1 matches at 9 bases. With V trimmed by 6 bases and J by 5 bases, 4 bases remained unmatched. The germline gives CDR1 MNHEY, CDR2 SVGAGI. This CDR3 contains 14 residues.

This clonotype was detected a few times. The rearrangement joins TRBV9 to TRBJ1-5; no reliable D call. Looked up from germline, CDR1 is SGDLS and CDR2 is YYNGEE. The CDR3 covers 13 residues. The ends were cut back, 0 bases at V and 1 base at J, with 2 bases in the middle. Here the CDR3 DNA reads TGTGCCAGCAGCGTAGGCAGCAATCAGCCCCAGCATTTT. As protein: CASSVGSNQPQHF.

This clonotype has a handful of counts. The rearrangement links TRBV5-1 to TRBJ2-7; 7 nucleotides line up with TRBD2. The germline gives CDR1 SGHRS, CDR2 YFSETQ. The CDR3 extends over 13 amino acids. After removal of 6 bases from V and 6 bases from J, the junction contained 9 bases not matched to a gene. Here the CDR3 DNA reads TGCGCCAGCAAAAGCGGGGCCCTTTCCGAGCAGTACTTC. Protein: CASKSGALSEQYF.

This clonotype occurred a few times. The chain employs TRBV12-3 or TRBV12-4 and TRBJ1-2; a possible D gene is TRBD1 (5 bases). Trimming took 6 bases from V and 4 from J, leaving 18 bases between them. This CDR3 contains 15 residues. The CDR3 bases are TGTGCCAGCAGACCTCCAGGGCCCACCTCCTATGGCTACACCTTC. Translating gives CASRPPGPTSYGYTF.

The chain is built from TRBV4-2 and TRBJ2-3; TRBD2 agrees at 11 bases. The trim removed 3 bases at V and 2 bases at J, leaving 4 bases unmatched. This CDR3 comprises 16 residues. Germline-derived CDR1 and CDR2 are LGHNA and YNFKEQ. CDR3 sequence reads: CASSHLSGGATDTQYF. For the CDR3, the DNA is TGTGCCAGCAGCCACCTTAGCGGGGGGGCCACAGATACGCAGTATTTT.

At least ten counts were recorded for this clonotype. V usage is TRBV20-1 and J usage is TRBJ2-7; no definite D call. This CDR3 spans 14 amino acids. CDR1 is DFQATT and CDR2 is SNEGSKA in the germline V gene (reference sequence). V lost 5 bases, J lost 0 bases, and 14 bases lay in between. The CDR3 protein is CSARTERSSYEQYF. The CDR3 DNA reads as TGCAGTGCTCGGACGGAGAGGAGCTCCTACGAGCAGTACTTC.

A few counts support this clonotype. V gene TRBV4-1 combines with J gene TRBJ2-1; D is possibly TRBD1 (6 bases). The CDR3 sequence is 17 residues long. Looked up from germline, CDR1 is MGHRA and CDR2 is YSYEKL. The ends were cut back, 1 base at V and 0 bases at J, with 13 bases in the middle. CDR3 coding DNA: TGCGCCAGCAGCCAAGGCCCTACAGGGAGCTCCTACAATGAGCAGTTCTTC. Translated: CASSQGPTGSSYNEQFF.

The CDR3: CSVEDTAANTEAFF. DNA for the CDR3: TGCAGCGTTGAAGATACAGCGGCGAACACTGAAGCTTTCTTT. V usage is TRBV29-1 and J usage is TRBJ1-1; D is undetermined. V lost 0 bases and J 1 base, leaving 9 bases between the germline ends. The CDR3 is 14 residues long. Germline V lookup: CDR1 SQVTM, CDR2 ANQGSEA.

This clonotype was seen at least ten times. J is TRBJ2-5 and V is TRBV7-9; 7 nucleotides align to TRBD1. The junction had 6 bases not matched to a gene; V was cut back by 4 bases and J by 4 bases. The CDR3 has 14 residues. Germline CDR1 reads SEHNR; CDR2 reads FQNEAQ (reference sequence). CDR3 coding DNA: TGTGCCAGCAGCTCAACAGGGGTTCGAGAGACCCAGTACTTC. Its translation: CASSSTGVRETQYF. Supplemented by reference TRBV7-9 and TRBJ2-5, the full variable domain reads DTGVSQNPRHKITKRGQNVTFRCDPISEHNRLYWYRQTLGQGPEFLTYFQNEAQLEKSRLLSDRFSAERPKGSFSTLEIQRTEQGDSAMYLCASSSTGVRETQYFGPGTRLLVL.

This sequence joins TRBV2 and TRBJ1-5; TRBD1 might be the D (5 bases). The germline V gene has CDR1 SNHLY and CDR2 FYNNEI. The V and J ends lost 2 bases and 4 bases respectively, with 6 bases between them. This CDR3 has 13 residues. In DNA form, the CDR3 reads TGTGCCAGCAGTGAACAGGGAAATCAGCCCCAGCATTTT. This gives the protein CASSEQGNQPQHF.

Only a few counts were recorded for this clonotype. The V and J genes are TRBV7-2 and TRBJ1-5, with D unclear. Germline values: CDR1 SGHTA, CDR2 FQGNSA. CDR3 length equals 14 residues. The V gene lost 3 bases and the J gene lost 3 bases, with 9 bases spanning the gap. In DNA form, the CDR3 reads TGTGCCAGCAGCTTTCGGGTCAACAATCAGCCCCAGCATTTT. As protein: CASSFRVNNQPQHF.

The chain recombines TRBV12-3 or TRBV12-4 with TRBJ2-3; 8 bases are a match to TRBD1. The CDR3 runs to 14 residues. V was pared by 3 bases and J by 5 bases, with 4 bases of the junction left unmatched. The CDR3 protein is CASSFYTGGDTQYF. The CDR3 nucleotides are TGTGCCAGCAGTTTTTATACAGGGGGAGATACGCAGTATTTT.

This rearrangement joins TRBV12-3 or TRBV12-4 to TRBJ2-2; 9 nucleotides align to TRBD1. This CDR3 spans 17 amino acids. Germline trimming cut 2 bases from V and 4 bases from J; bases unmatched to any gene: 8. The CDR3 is CASSLSPGQGGTGELFF. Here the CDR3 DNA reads TGTGCCAGCAGTTTATCTCCGGGACAGGGAGGCACCGGGGAGCTGTTTTTT.

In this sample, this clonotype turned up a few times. This chain's CDR3 is CASSLDSGFSSGSLTV. DNA for the CDR3: TGTGCCAGCAGCTTAGATAGTGGATTCTCTAGCGGCTCTCTCACAGTC. V usage is TRBV7-2 and J usage is TRBJ2-7; 7 bases fit TRBD2. This CDR3 contains 16 residues. Germline lookup yields CDR1 SGHTA and CDR2 FQGNSA.

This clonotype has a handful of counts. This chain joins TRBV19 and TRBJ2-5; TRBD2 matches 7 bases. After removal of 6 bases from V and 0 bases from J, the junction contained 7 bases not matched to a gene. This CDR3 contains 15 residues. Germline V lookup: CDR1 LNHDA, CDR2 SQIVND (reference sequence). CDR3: CASRITSVNQETQYF. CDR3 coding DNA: TGTGCCAGTAGGATCACTAGCGTAAACCAAGAGACCCAGTACTTC.

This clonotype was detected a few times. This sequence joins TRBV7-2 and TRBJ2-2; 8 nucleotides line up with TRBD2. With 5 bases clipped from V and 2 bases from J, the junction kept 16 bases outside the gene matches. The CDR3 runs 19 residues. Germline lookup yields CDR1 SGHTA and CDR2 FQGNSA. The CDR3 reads CASSLPLFRAGANTGELFF. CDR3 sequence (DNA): TGTGCCAGCAGCCTCCCCCTTTTTCGAGCGGGGGCCAACACCGGGGAGCTGTTTTTT.

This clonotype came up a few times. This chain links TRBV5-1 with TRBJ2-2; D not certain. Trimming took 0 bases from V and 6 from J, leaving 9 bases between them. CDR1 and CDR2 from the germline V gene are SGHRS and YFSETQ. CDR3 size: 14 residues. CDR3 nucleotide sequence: TGCGCCAGCAGCTTGGATCAACGCGCCGGGGAGCTGTTTTTT. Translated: CASSLDQRAGELFF.

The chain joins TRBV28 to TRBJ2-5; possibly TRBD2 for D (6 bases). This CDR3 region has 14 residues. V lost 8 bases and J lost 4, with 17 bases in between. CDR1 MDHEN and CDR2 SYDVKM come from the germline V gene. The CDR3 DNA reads TGTGCCAGCTCCGTGGGGGGAGCGGGAGAGACCCAGTACTTC. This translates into CASSVGGAGETQYF.

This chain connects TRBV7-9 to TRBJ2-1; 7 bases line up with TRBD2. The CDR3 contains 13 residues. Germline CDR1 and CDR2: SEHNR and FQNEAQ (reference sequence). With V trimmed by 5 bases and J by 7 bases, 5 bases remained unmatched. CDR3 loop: CASSRTRPNEQFF. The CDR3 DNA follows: TGTGCCAGCAGCAGGACTAGGCCGAATGAGCAGTTCTTC.

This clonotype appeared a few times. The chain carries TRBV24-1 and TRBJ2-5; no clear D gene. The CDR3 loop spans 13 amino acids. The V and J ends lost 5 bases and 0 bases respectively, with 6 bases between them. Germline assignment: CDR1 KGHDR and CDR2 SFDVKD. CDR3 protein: CATSGRNQETQYF. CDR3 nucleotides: TGTGCCACCAGTGGGCGGAACCAAGAGACCCAGTACTTC.

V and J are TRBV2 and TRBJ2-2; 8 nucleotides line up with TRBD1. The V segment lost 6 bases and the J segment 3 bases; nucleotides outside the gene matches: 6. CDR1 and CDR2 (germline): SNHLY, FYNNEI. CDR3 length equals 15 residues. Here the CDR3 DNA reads TGTGCCAGCAGCTACAACAGGGGGGACACCGGGGAGCTGTTTTTT. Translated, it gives CASSYNRGDTGELFF.

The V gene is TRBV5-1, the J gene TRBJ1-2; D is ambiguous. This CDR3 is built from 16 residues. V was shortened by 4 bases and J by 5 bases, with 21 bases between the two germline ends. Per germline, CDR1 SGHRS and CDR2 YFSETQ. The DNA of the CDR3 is TGCGCCAGCAGCCTCCTCCGGGGAACGAAGCAGTATGGCTACACCTTC. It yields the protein CASSLLRGTKQYGYTF.

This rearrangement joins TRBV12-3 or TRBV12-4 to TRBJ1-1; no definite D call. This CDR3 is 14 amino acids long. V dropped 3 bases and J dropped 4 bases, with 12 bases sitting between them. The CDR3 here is CASSFSSVGTEAFF. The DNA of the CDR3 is TGTGCCAGCAGTTTCAGTTCGGTGGGCACTGAAGCTTTCTTT.

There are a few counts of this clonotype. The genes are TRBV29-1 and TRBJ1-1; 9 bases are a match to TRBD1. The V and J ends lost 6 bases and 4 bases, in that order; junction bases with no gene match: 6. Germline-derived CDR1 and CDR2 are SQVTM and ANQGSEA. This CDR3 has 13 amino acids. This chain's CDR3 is CSVQGQGRTEAFF. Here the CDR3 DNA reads TGCAGCGTCCAGGGACAGGGACGCACTGAAGCTTTCTTT.

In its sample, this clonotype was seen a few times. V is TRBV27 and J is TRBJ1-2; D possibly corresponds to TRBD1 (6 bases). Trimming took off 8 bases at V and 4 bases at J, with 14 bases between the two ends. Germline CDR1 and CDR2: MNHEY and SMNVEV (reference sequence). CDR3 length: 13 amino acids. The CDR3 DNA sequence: TGTGCCAGCTGGGGAGGGGGAGGCTATGGCTACACCTTC. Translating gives CASWGGGGYGYTF.

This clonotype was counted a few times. The CDR3 sequence is CASSEGTGMPETQYF. CDR3 in DNA: TGTGCCAGCAGCGAGGGGACAGGGATGCCAGAGACCCAGTACTTC. The chain couples TRBV9 to TRBJ2-5; 9 nucleotides match TRBD1. Germline V gene sequence: CDR1 SGDLS, CDR2 YYNGEE. Trimming removed 3 bases from V and 4 bases from J; junction bases left unmatched: 7. There are 15 residues in the CDR3. Full variable domain (missing parts from reference TRBV9 and TRBJ2-5): DSGVTQTPKHLITATGQRVTLRCSPRSGDLSVYWYQQSLDQGLQFLIQYYNGEERAKGNILERFSAQQFPDLHSELNLSSLELGDSALYFCASSEGTGMPETQYFGPGTRLLVL.

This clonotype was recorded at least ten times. CDR3 in DNA: TGCGCCAGCAGCTTGTCCTTGGCAGAGAACACTGAAGCTTTCTTT. Protein: CASSLSLAENTEAFF. The chain combines TRBV5-1 with TRBJ1-1, with D unclear. The CDR3 has 15 residues. Germline CDR1 SGHRS, CDR2 YFSETQ. The germline V and J ends were trimmed by 1 base and 1 base, with 11 bases remaining between them.